The 30 T cell receptor beta chains below were found in one sample sequenced in a study of T cell clones after liver transplantation. TCRdb's copy holds only in-frame clones and misses some; the assay was immunoSEQ multiplex PCR. The sample gives tens of thousands of clones, roughly 80% of which show up once; roughly 0.87% is in the top ten. Sample: CD4+ T cells from blood, taken 12 months after liver transplant. The receptors originated from a human patient who received a liver transplant. Part of the T cells may come from the graft donor.

About this clone: The same CDR3 arises from other DNA sequences in this sample as well. V and J are TRBV18 and TRBJ2-3; D may correspond to TRBD1 or TRBD2 (5 bases each). CDR3 length: 15 amino acids. Per germline, CDR1 KGHSH and CDR2 LQKENI. The V and J ends lost 3 bases and 0 bases respectively, with 10 bases between them. CDR3 residues: CASSPSGPSTDTQYF. The CDR3 nucleotides are TGTGCCAGCTCACCCTCGGGGCCTAGCACAGATACGCAGTATTTT.

The V call is TRBV27, the J call TRBJ2-3; 14 bases are shared with TRBD2. With V trimmed by 7 bases and J by 3 bases, 9 bases remained unmatched. The CDR3 is 17 residues long. CDR1 is MNHEY, CDR2 SMNVEV, per germline (reference sequence). The CDR3: CASKGGLAGVRTDTQYF. The CDR3, as DNA: TGTGCCAGCAAAGGGGGACTAGCGGGAGTGCGGACAGATACGCAGTATTTT.

Only a few counts were recorded for this clone. The chain has TRBV19 and TRBJ1-2; the D is unclear. V was pared by 4 bases and J by 1 base, with 7 bases between. The CDR3 length is 13 residues. Germline CDR1 and CDR2: LNHDA and SQIVND (reference sequence). CDR3 DNA sequence: TGTGCCAGTAGTACACACAATAACTATGGCTACACCTTC. Encoded protein: CASSTHNNYGYTF.

The CDR3, as DNA: TGTGCCAGCAGCCCGGACAGAGATGAAGAGACCCAGTACTTC. Its protein is CASSPDRDEETQYF. The chain links TRBV7-9 to TRBJ2-5; D may be TRBD1 (6 bases). Deletions cut 5 bases from V and 3 bases from J, with 13 bases between. The CDR3 loop spans 14 amino acids. Germline V gives CDR1 SEHNR, CDR2 FQNEAQ (reference sequence).

This clone turned up a few times. This chain connects TRBV19 to TRBJ1-5, with D hard to call. The CDR3 loop spans 14 amino acids. CDR1 and CDR2 (germline): LNHDA, SQIVND (reference sequence). V shed 3 bases and J shed 5 bases, with 11 bases lying between them. CDR3 amino acids: CASSIVQRDQPQHF. The CDR3 coding sequence is TGTGCCAGTAGTATTGTCCAGAGAGATCAGCCCCAGCATTTT.

The V gene is TRBV7-2, the J gene TRBJ2-7; 12 bases match TRBD1. V was pared by 5 bases and J by 9 bases, with 14 bases of the junction left unmatched. The CDR3 runs 16 residues. Per germline, CDR1 SGHTA and CDR2 FQGNSA. The CDR3 reads CASSLSRDRGQLGQYF. The CDR3 DNA sequence: TGTGCCAGCAGCCTGAGCCGGGACAGGGGGCAGTTAGGGCAGTACTTC.

This clone showed up just once. The V and J genes are TRBV5-1 and TRBJ1-2, with D hard to call. The germline gives CDR1 SGHRS, CDR2 YFSETQ. The CDR3 is made up of 13 amino acids. Deletions cut 4 bases from V and 3 bases from J, with 10 bases between. DNA of the CDR3: TGCGCCAGCAGCCCCACGGTAGACTATGGCTACACCTTC. Protein product: CASSPTVDYGYTF. The entire variable domain, with the rest obtained from reference TRBV5-1 and TRBJ1-2, is as follows: KAGVTQTPRYLIKTRGQQVTLSCSPISGHRSVSWYQQTPGQGLQFLFEYFSETQRNKGNFPGRFSGRQFSNSRSEMNVSTLELGDSALYLCASSPTVDYGYTFGSGTRLTVV.

This clone has just a few counts. V is TRBV11-3 and J is TRBJ2-1; 8 nucleotides match TRBD1. Germline V gene data show CDR1 as SGHNT and CDR2 as YENEEA. The CDR3 has 15 residues. Trimming removed 5 bases from V and 0 bases from J; junction bases left unmatched: 3. The CDR3 DNA follows: TGTGCCAGCAGCGAAGGACAGGGCTCCTACAATGAGCAGTTCTTC. Translating gives CASSEGQGSYNEQFF.

This clone has a single count. The V and J genes are TRBV14 and TRBJ1-1; no firm D call. The length of the CDR3 is 16 residues. Germline V gene lookup returns CDR1 SGHDN and CDR2 FVKESK. V gave up 0 bases and J gave up 4 bases, with 15 bases separating them. In nucleotides, the CDR3 is TGTGCCAGCAGCCAAGATCTTAGGGTTTCGGGCACTGAAGCTTTCTTT. This translates into CASSQDLRVSGTEAFF.

V is TRBV19 and J is TRBJ1-4, with D possibly matching TRBD1 (6 bases). Trimming stripped 7 bases from V and 14 bases from J, with 26 bases between. CDR1 LNHDA and CDR2 SQIVND come from the germline V gene (reference sequence). The CDR3 loop spans 15 amino acids. The CDR3 bases are TGTGCCAGTACCCGAGTGGCGGACAGCTGGTCTAAGCTGTTTTTT. Its translation is CASTRVADSWSKLFF. The full variable domain, completed using reference TRBV19 and TRBJ1-4, is DGGITQSPKYLFRKEGQNVTLSCEQNLNHDAMYWYRQDPGQGLRLIYYSQIVNDFQKGDIAEGYSVSREKKESFPLTVTSAQKNPTAFYLCASTRVADSWSKLFFGSGTQLSVL.

The rearrangement joins TRBV6-1 to TRBJ1-2, with D possibly matching TRBD1 (5 bases). The CDR3 covers 15 residues. Trimming left V 4 bases short and J 0 bases short, with 12 bases between. The germline V gene has CDR1 MNHNS and CDR2 SASEGT. In DNA form, the CDR3 reads TGTGCCAGCAGTGTGGGACCGAGAGCTAACTATGGCTACACCTTC. This encodes CASSVGPRANYGYTF.

V gene TRBV28 combines with J gene TRBJ2-1; D may match TRBD1 or TRBD2 (5 bases each). The CDR3 is made up of 14 amino acids. Per germline, CDR1 MDHEN and CDR2 SYDVKM. V lost 5 bases and J 6 bases, leaving 14 bases between the germline ends. Here the CDR3 reads CASSRGVFANEQFF. CDR3 nucleotide sequence: TGTGCCAGCAGTAGGGGAGTATTTGCCAATGAGCAGTTCTTC.

The chain links TRBV6-6 to TRBJ2-5, with D possibly being TRBD2 (5 bases). Per germline, CDR1 MNHNY and CDR2 SVGAGI (reference sequence). The CDR3 consists of 13 residues. The V end lost 9 bases, the J end lost 0 bases, and 11 bases lay between the germline ends. The CDR3 sequence is CASSVVYQETQYF. The DNA of the CDR3 is TGTGCCAGTAGCGTAGTCTACCAAGAGACCCAGTACTTC.

The chain has TRBV11-1 and TRBJ2-7; TRBD2 is a possible D gene (5 bases). V was clipped by 1 base and J by 2 bases, with 18 bases between them. Per the germline V gene, CDR1 is SGHAT and CDR2 is FQDESV (reference sequence). CDR3 length: 17 residues. CDR3 DNA: TGTGCCAGCAGCTTAGGTACCGGAGGTAGCGTCCCCTACGAGCAGTACTTC. Protein sequence: CASSLGTGGSVPYEQYF.

J is TRBJ1-3 and V is TRBV7-8; no definite D call. The CDR3 is made up of 15 amino acids. The V gene lost 1 base and the J gene lost 7 bases, with 14 bases spanning the gap. The V gene's germline CDR1 is SGHVS and CDR2 FQNEAQ. CDR3: CASSLDKPSRNTIYF. DNA for the CDR3: TGTGCCAGCAGCTTAGACAAACCTTCTCGGAACACCATATATTTT.

The chain uses TRBV4-3 and TRBJ2-3; 8 bases agree with TRBD2. The CDR3 spans 18 residues. Germline values: CDR1 LGHNA, CDR2 YSLEER. The ends lost 3 bases at V and 0 bases at J; junction bases unmatched: 11. CDR3 sequence (DNA): TGCGCCAGCAGCCATGGGGAAAGCGGGAGTCGGAGCACAGATACGCAGTATTTT. It translates to CASSHGESGSRSTDTQYF.

The chain links TRBV2 to TRBJ2-2, with D possibly being TRBD1 (5 bases). The CDR3 covers 14 residues. V lost 11 bases and J lost 1, with 14 bases in between. Germline lookup yields CDR1 SNHLY and CDR2 FYNNEI. The CDR3 coding sequence is TGTGCCGGAACCGATACAGGGAACACCGGGGAGCTGTTTTTT. Its translation: CAGTDTGNTGELFF.

The genes are TRBV7-9 and TRBJ1-1; unclear D gene. V lost 3 bases to trimming and J lost 5 bases, with 13 bases between them. This CDR3 contains 14 residues. Germline V CDR1 and CDR2: SEHNR, FQNEAQ (reference sequence). CDR3 DNA sequence: TGTGCCAGCAGCTTCGGATTGGCGGAGACTGAAGCTTTCTTT. Translated: CASSFGLAETEAFF.

V gene TRBV28 combines with J gene TRBJ1-2; 8 bases are shared with TRBD1. Trimming at V came to 3 bases and at J to 5 bases, leaving 2 bases not matched to a gene. Per the germline V gene, CDR1 is MDHEN and CDR2 is SYDVKM. CDR3 length: 13 amino acids. CDR3 protein: CASSLTGDYGYTF. CDR3 coding DNA: TGTGCCAGCAGTTTGACAGGGGATTATGGCTACACCTTC.

The rearrangement joins TRBV7-9 to TRBJ2-1; weak D call: TRBD2 (6 bases). Germline V lookup: CDR1 SEHNR, CDR2 FQNEAQ (reference sequence). The CDR3 covers 14 residues. Trimming shortened V by 5 bases and J by 7 bases, and 15 bases separated the two germline ends. Here the CDR3 DNA reads TGTGCCAGCAGCCTTACCGGGACTTCGAATGAGCAGTTCTTC. This codes for CASSLTGTSNEQFF.

The chain employs TRBV6-5 and TRBJ2-1; the match to TRBD2 covers 11 bases. Unmatched junction bases numbered 7, after V lost 5 bases and J lost 7 bases. The germline CDR1 and CDR2 sequences are MNHEY and SVGAGI. CDR3 length: 15 residues. CDR3 sequence (DNA): TGTGCCAGCAGTGCCACTAGCGGGAGTTGGAATGAGCAGTTCTTC. This codes for CASSATSGSWNEQFF.

This clone was counted between two and nine times. The chain has TRBV28 and TRBJ2-7; either TRBD1 or TRBD2 may supply D (5 bases each). V was trimmed by 3 bases and J by 3 bases, leaving 9 bases between them. Germline values: CDR1 MDHEN, CDR2 SYDVKM. This CDR3 comprises 13 residues. The CDR3 protein is CASSFPGSYEQYF. DNA for the CDR3: TGTGCCAGCAGTTTCCCAGGGAGCTACGAGCAGTACTTC.

This clone was seen a handful of times. This chain links TRBV5-6 with TRBJ1-2; D possibly corresponds to TRBD1 (6 bases). Per the germline V gene, CDR1 is SGHDT and CDR2 is YYEEEE. The CDR3 has 14 amino acids. V lost 0 bases and J lost 3, with 9 bases in between. CDR3 nucleotides: TGTGCCAGCAGCTTGGACTACAGGGACTATGGCTACACCTTC. This codes for CASSLDYRDYGYTF.

The chain employs TRBV10-2 and TRBJ2-1, with 7 nucleotides matching TRBD1. Losses at the gene ends were 2 bases for V and 5 bases for J; bases not matched to a gene: 6. CDR3 size: 15 residues. Germline V CDR1 and CDR2: WSHSY, SAAADI. The CDR3 region is CASSEVVRGHNEQFF. CDR3 nucleotide sequence: TGCGCCAGCAGTGAGGTAGTAAGGGGGCACAATGAGCAGTTCTTC.

The chain is built from TRBV27 and TRBJ2-3; tentatively, D is TRBD2 (6 bases). Trimming removed 6 bases from V and 0 bases from J, with 13 bases in between. The CDR3 contains 15 residues. Germline V gives CDR1 MNHEY, CDR2 SMNVEV (reference sequence). The CDR3 region is CASSQSAGSTDTQYF. In DNA form, the CDR3 reads TGTGCCAGCAGCCAATCGGCGGGGAGCACAGATACGCAGTATTTT.

The chain uses TRBV28 and TRBJ2-7, with D possibly matching TRBD1 (6 bases). The V end lost 4 bases, the J end lost 0 bases, and 16 bases lay between the germline ends. Germline V gene data show CDR1 as MDHEN and CDR2 as SYDVKM. The CDR3 loop spans 16 amino acids. CDR3 in amino acids: CASSSKMWTASYEQYF. In DNA, the CDR3 is TGTGCCAGCAGTTCCAAGATGTGGACAGCCTCCTACGAGCAGTACTTC. Using reference TRBV28 and TRBJ2-7 for the parts outside the CDR3, the full variable domain is DVKVTQSSRYLVKRTGEKVFLECVQDMDHENMFWYRQDPGLGLRLIYFSYDVKMKEKGDIPEGYSVSREKKERFSLILESASTNQTSMYLCASSSKMWTASYEQYFGPGTRLTVT.

The rearrangement links TRBV7-6 to TRBJ1-5, with D unresolved. Trimming stripped 1 base from V and 1 base from J, with 14 bases between. The CDR3 is 17 amino acids. From germline, CDR1 is SGHVS and CDR2 FNYEAQ. In DNA, the CDR3 is TGTGCCAGCAGCTTAGGGGCTTTTTTGGGGAGCAATCAGCCCCAGCATTTT. The encoded protein is CASSLGAFLGSNQPQHF.

This clone has just a few counts. This rearrangement joins TRBV4-1 to TRBJ2-2, with no clear D. The CDR3 loop spans 16 amino acids. Per germline, CDR1 MGHRA and CDR2 YSYEKL. Trimming shortened V by 4 bases and J by 8 bases, and 20 bases separated the two germline ends. The CDR3 reads CASSLAERAPTGELFF. The CDR3 nucleotides read TGCGCCAGCAGCCTAGCAGAAAGGGCGCCCACGGGGGAGCTGTTTTTT.

The CDR3 bases are TGCGCCAGCAGCCAGCTGACAGGGGGGAATGAAAAACTGTTTTTT. Its protein product is CASSQLTGGNEKLFF. The chain employs TRBV5-1 and TRBJ1-4, with 9 bases that match TRBD1. The germline CDR1 and CDR2 sequences are SGHRS and YFSETQ. CDR3 size: 15 residues. Trimming at V came to 4 bases and at J to 5 bases, leaving 6 bases not matched to a gene.

The V call is TRBV6-6, the J call TRBJ2-1; TRBD2 matches at 7 bases. The germline gives CDR1 MNHNY, CDR2 SVGAGI (reference sequence). V trimming: 6 bases; J trimming: 10 bases; junction bases outside the gene matches: 6. There are 12 residues in the CDR3. The CDR3 DNA reads as TGTGCCAGCAGGAGACTAGCTCTCGAGCAGTTCTTC. Its protein product is CASRRLALEQFF.